This entry concerns a single T cell receptor (beta chain). Its antigen is not yet known. Per-base qualities were not stored, and no clone one base away is much larger. In Seattle, one collaborating source enrolled patients while the infection was active and tracked those patients longitudinally over the course of disease. Each collaborating institution followed its own protocols to collect whole blood in K2EDTA tubes. For TCRbeta analysis, collaborator samples were shipped as frozen whole blood, as isolated PBMCs, or as DNA extracted from either sample type. The data are from a study of blood T cell repertoires in COVID-19 (TCRdb year 2020). The study in broad terms: Collaborator samples came from the United States, Italy and Spain and covered acute and convalescent phases of COVID-19. Samples were obtained from the ongoing ImmuneRACE study (first 160 participants) and from 1,254 subjects provided by 6 global collaborators. Subjects who had been exposed to COVID-19, were actively infected with it, or had recovered from it provided the deeply sampled blood TCRbeta repertoires that made up the dataset. The prospective study material was composed of cDNA or gDNA derived from T cells, B-cell-depleted T cells, or PBMCs. The sample metadata nearly always contained a de-identified subject ID, COVID-19 status, age in years and sex. The repertoires were released in a freely available public database meant as a resource for research on the immune response to SARS-CoV-2. Where HLA class I and class II types were available, the types were taken from metadata supplied by the sample provider, not from assay-based typing. Study-wide conclusions, independent of this receptor: Clinical and demographic metadata were provided uncurated, with the amount varying by source and participant.

Compared with germline, V lacks 5 bases and J lacks 6 bases; bases without a gene match: 5. From its cysteine to its phenylalanine, the CDR3 spans 14 amino acids. This entry keeps only the CDR3 DNA: 42 bases, framed from base 1. CDR1 is given as LGHNA and CDR2 as YNFKEQ, both from the germline V gene. The immunoSEQ Assay, a bias-controlled multiplex PCR, was used to amplify TCRbeta CDR3 regions from genomic DNA. In the source study's methods: Within the assay, amplification of reference gene primers was used to estimate how many nucleated cells each sample contained. Sequence reads were collapsed and filtered to measure the absolute abundance of every unique TCRbeta CDR3 rearrangement. For each sample, productive Simpson clonality was calculated as the square root of Simpson's diversity index across productive rearrangements. What TCRdb holds here is the immuneACCESS table cut down to in-frame rearrangements. Part of the clones is not present; checked against another copy, under half of the missing clones reflect an unresolved V gene, and the others are unexplained. The DNA was the basis for D and trimming; V, J and clone size are from that table. The sample includes 160,000 or so clones, with about 86% observed a single time. Jointly, the top ten make up under 13% of the sample.

The material sequenced was peripheral blood. This clonotype originated in a woman aged 70-85 years with COVID-19, enrolled during active disease. Recombination joined TRBV4-2 with TRBJ2-1; the junction holds 9 bases that match TRBD2. The DNA sequence is given as TGTGCCAGCAGCGGCGGGGGGGCGGGCAATGAGCAGTTCTTC. Translated, it gives CASSGGGAGNEQFF.